There are a few counts of the clone carrying this TCR beta chain. Germline V gene data show CDR1 as MNHEY and CDR2 as SVGAGI. The CDR3 loop spans 13 amino acids. After removal of 5 bases from V and 7 bases from J, the junction contained 4 bases not matched to a gene. This sample was taken from a study of early T cells in non-severe SARS-CoV-2 infection. TCRdb called the 5' RACE reads again in MiXCR, with one record for every CDR3 protein. The sample shows around 100,000 distinct CDR3 sequences, roughly 15% of them seen only once. The clonotype originates from an adult who was a healthcare worker with PCR-confirmed SARS-CoV-2 infection or an uninfected control (not recorded which). The chain has TRBV6-5 and TRBJ2-2; TRBD2 matches at 7 bases. Sequenced sample: whole blood. CDR3 sequence reads: CASSRDYRGELFF. The CDR3 DNA follows: TGTGCCAGCAGTCGGGACTATCGCGGGGAGCTGTTTTTT.